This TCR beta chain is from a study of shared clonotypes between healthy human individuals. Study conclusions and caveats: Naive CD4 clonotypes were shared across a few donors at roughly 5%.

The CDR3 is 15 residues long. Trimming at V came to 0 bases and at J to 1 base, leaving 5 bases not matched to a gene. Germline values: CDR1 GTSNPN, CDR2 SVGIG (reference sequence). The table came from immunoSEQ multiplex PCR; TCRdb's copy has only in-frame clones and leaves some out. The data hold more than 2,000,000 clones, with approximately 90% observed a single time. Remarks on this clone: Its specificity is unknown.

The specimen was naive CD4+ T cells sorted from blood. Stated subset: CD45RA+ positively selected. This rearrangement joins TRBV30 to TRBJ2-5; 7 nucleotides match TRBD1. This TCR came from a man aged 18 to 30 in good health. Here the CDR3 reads CAWSVVRGIQETQYF. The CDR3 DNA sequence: TGTGCCTGGAGTGTTGTCAGGGGGATCCAAGAGACCCAGTACTTC.